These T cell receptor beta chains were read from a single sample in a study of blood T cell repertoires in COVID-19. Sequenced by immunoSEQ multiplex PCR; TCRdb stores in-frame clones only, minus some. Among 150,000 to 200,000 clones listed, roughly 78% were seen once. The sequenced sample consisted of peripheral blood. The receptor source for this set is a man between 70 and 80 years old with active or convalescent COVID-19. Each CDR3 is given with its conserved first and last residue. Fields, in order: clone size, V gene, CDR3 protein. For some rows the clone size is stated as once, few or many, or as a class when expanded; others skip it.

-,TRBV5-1,CASSPQGARETQYF
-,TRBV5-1,CASSFGPNEQFF
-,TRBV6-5,CASSYSLDSYEQYF
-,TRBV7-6,CASSIATGSIQYF
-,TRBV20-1,CSASEGAYPYGYTF
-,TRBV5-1,CASSYLGTVNTEAFF
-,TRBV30,CAWSKWDRVGEPYGYTF
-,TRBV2,CASSAPLGGGVTDTQYF
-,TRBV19,CASSRTGVVANYGYTF
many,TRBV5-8,CASSPRTGGTLRGYTF
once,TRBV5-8,CASRPRLRATDTQYF
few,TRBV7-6,CASSLGMGGRNGYTF
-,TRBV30,CAWSHPHGVNQPQHF
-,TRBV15,CATSNPAGTQYF
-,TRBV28,CASTTGVVSTGELFF
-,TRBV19,CASSGDSMNTEAFF
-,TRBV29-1,CSVKTGGLSYEQYF
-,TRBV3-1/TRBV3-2,CASSQAGNGYTF
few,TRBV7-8,CASSWTGTNTEAFF
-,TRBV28,CATSTESTDTQYF
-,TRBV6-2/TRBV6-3,CASSSALGQLNYGYTF
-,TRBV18,CASSPRGSIYEQYF
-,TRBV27,CASSSPGQAQPQHF
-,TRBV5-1,CASSLAGTGRETQYF
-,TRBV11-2,CASSLGAGAQIGGEQFF
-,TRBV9,CASSVDSGRTEAFF
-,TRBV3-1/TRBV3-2,CASSQLPPGGYNEQFF
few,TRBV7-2,CASSFGQGRTDTQYF
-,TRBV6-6,CASSPPLPARRGNYGYTF
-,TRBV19,CASSPRTAGNTIYF
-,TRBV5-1,CASSSDRGYTEAFF
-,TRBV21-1,CATTRGFVQPQHF
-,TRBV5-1,CASSLELRHGYTF
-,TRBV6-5,CASSHNGNYGYTF
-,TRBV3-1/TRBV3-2,CASSRGFVGSSYNEQFF
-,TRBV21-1,CASSNRQGAVCPGYTF
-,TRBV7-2,CASSLEKQGAKHF
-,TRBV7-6,CASSLTSGGGYEQYF
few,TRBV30,CAWSSPYRSRNNEQFF
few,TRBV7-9,CASSLSRYNEQFF
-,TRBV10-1,CASSEGRTYGYTF
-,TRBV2,CASSSQGGNTEAFF
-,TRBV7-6,CASSLKAGYNEQFF
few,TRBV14,CASSRRTSGDGYTF
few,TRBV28,CASSRNIAPQHF